A single sample is the source of the 9 T cell receptor beta chains below, sequenced in a study of T cells in Graves' hyperthyroidism and ophthalmopathy. RNA transcripts were the template for amplifying TCR beta CDR3 regions. First-round RT-PCR with HTBI primers amplified the TCR CDR3 region. TCRdb independently ran MiXCR on the multiplex PCR reads; one entry per CDR3 protein. The sample holds some 510,000 distinct CDR3 sequences, about 43% seen once. Sequencing used peripheral blood or thyroid tissue (not recorded which). The receptors here all came from a woman aged 18 to 35 with Graves' hyperthyroidism.

The chain is built from TRBV2 and TRBJ1-6; D is uncertain. The CDR3 loop spans 14 amino acids. Germline CDR1 SNHLY, CDR2 FYNNEI. The V end lost 5 bases, the J end lost 7 bases, and 12 bases lay between the germline ends. The CDR3 DNA follows: TGTGCCAGCAGTTTCGGTGGGGTAAATTCACCCCTCCACTTT. Translation gives CASSFGGVNSPLHF. The whole variable domain, remainder taken from reference TRBV2 and TRBJ1-6, is EPEVTQTPSHQVTQMGQEVILRCVPISNHLYFYWYRQILGQKVEFLVSFYNNEISEKSEIFDDQFSVERPDGSNFTLKIRSTKLEDSAMYFCASSFGGVNSPLHFGNGTRLTVT.

This clonotype was seen at least ten times. The chain combines TRBV10-3 with TRBJ2-7; D uncertain. With 2 bases removed from V and 3 bases from J, the gap between germline ends came to 5 bases. CDR1 ENHRY and CDR2 SYGVKD come from the germline V gene. The CDR3 runs 12 residues. The CDR3, as DNA: TGTGCCATCAGTGAGGCCATCTACGAGCAGTACTTC. Translation gives CAISEAIYEQYF.

This rearrangement joins TRBV20-1 to TRBJ1-4; D might be TRBD1 (5 bases). Germline V gene sequence: CDR1 DFQATT, CDR2 SNEGSKA (reference sequence). The CDR3 is made up of 16 amino acids. V was pared by 0 bases and J by 8 bases, with 19 bases between. CDR3 amino acids: CSARDPRQGRGEKLFF. CDR3 nucleotides: TGCAGTGCTAGAGATCCCAGGCAGGGCCGAGGCGAAAAACTGTTTTTT.

In this sample, this clonotype turned up many times. V and J are TRBV2 and TRBJ1-1, with 7 bases aligning to TRBD1. V lost 7 bases and J lost 2; bases outside the gene matches: 7. CDR1 and CDR2 from the germline V gene are SNHLY and FYNNEI. The CDR3 has 14 amino acids. The DNA for the CDR3 is TGTGCCAGCACGGGAAGGACAGGTAACACTGAAGCTTTCTTT. Its protein product is CASTGRTGNTEAFF. The variable domain in full, completed from reference TRBV2 and TRBJ1-1, reads EPEVTQTPSHQVTQMGQEVILRCVPISNHLYFYWYRQILGQKVEFLVSFYNNEISEKSEIFDDQFSVERPDGSNFTLKIRSTKLEDSAMYFCASTGRTGNTEAFFGQGTRLTVV.

The chain couples TRBV4-2 to TRBJ2-5; the D is unclear. CDR1 is LGHNA, CDR2 YNFKEQ, per germline. The CDR3 covers 16 residues. The germline V and J ends were trimmed by 0 bases and 0 bases, with 11 bases remaining between them. The DNA of the CDR3 is TGTGCCAGCAGCCAAGATGAAGGGCAGTACCAAGAGACCCAGTACTTC. Translating it yields CASSQDEGQYQETQYF.

The V and J genes are TRBV4-1 and TRBJ1-5, with TRBD1 matching over 9 bases. This CDR3 is 16 amino acids long. J lost 3 bases, V lost 4 bases, and 7 bases had no gene match. Per germline, CDR1 MGHRA and CDR2 YSYEKL. The CDR3 is CASSPVGTGLNQPQHF. The CDR3, as DNA: TGCGCCAGCAGCCCAGTCGGGACAGGGCTCAATCAGCCCCAGCATTTT.

The rearrangement joins TRBV2 to TRBJ2-5; D unresolved. Trimming cost V 6 bases and J 0 bases, with 17 bases left between them. The CDR3 runs to 16 residues. Per germline, CDR1 SNHLY and CDR2 FYNNEI. The CDR3 sequence: CASSQVWTLHQETQYF. The CDR3 region has the DNA TGTGCCAGCAGCCAAGTTTGGACCCTTCACCAAGAGACCCAGTACTTC.

This clonotype was recorded many times. The V and J genes are TRBV2 and TRBJ1-3; no definite D call. V shed 2 bases and J shed 5 bases, with 4 bases lying between them. Germline V gene data show CDR1 as SNHLY and CDR2 as FYNNEI. This CDR3 has 12 amino acids. In DNA, the CDR3 is TGTGCCAGCAGTGAAAGGCGAAACACCATATATTTT. Its protein product is CASSERRNTIYF.

This clonotype occurred a few times. This sequence joins TRBV2 and TRBJ1-6; D possibly corresponds to TRBD1 (6 bases). Germline assignment: CDR1 SNHLY and CDR2 FYNNEI. The CDR3 runs 18 residues. Trimming took 3 bases from V and 4 from J, leaving 19 bases between them. The CDR3 loop reads CASSDLQPGTQYNSPLHF. As DNA, the CDR3 is TGTGCCAGCAGTGACCTACAACCCGGGACACAGTATAATTCACCCCTCCACTTT.